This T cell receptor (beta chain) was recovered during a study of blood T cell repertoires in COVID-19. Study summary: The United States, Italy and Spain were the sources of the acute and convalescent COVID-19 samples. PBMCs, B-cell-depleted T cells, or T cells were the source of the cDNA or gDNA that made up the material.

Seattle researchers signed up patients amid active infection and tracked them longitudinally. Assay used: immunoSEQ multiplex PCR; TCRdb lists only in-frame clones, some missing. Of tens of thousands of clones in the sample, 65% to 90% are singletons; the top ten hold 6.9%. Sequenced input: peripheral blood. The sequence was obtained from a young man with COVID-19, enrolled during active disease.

The CDR3 here is CASGGELAGGADTQYF. The CDR3 DNA reads as TGCGCCAGCGGAGGGGAACTAGCGGGAGGCGCAGATACGCAGTATTTT. V is TRBV10-1 and J is TRBJ2-3; 12 nucleotides line up with TRBD2. Per the germline V gene, CDR1 is WNHNN and CDR2 is SYGVQD (reference sequence). The CDR3 is 16 residues long. Unmatched junction bases numbered 10, after V lost 8 bases and J lost 4 bases.